The 15 T cell receptor beta chains below all came from one sample that was sequenced in a study of control samples from healthy donors and cancer patients. Repertoires were generated with immunoSEQ multiplex PCR, while TCRdb's copy carries only in-frame clones and drops some. Among roughly 120,000 clones listed, roughly 90% were seen once. The sequencing sample was made of blood. The receptors come from a middle-aged man in good health.

The V call is TRBV6-2 or TRBV6-3, the J call TRBJ2-1; TRBD1 is a possible D gene (6 bases). The V gene lost 3 bases and the J gene lost 6 bases, with 24 bases spanning the gap. The CDR3 runs to 18 residues. Germline V gives CDR1 MNHEY, CDR2 SVGEGT. Here the CDR3 DNA reads TGTGCCAGCAGTTATAGCCCCAAGAGAAAAGACAGGACCAATGAGCAGTTCTTC. Encoded protein: CASSYSPKRKDRTNEQFF.

The rearrangement joins TRBV30 to TRBJ2-5; 10 bases match TRBD2. Trimming at V came to 4 bases and at J to 7 bases, leaving 6 bases not matched to a gene. The CDR3 spans 13 residues. Germline CDR1 is GTSNPN and CDR2 is SVGIG (reference sequence). The CDR3 DNA sequence: TGTGCCTGGAACCTAGCGGGGGCTGGGACCCAGTACTTC. Its translation is CAWNLAGAGTQYF.

The J gene is TRBJ1-1, the V gene TRBV10-3; D is undetermined. Trimming left V 10 bases short and J 3 bases short, with 18 bases between. This CDR3 spans 14 amino acids. Germline loops: CDR1 ENHRY, CDR2 SYGVKD. The chain's CDR3 is CATSRQVGDTEAFF. DNA of the CDR3: TGTGCCACCAGCCGCCAGGTCGGGGACACTGAAGCTTTCTTT.

In its sample, this clone was seen once. The V and J genes are TRBV20-1 and TRBJ2-3; no clear D gene. This CDR3 comprises 13 residues. Germline-derived CDR1 and CDR2 are DFQATT and SNEGSKA (reference sequence). V was pared by 3 bases and J by 3 bases, with 10 bases between. CDR3 residues: CSASNPRTDTQYF. CDR3 DNA sequence: TGCAGTGCTAGTAACCCGCGAACAGATACGCAGTATTTT.

The V and J genes are TRBV6-5 and TRBJ2-2; D unresolved. Between the trimmed V and J ends, which lost 0 bases and 0 bases, there was a span of 8 bases. The germline V gene encodes CDR1 MNHEY and CDR2 SVGAGI. The CDR3 runs to 16 residues. CDR3 amino acids: CASSYSSGSNTGELFF. CDR3 bases: TGTGCCAGCAGTTACTCGAGTGGTTCGAACACCGGGGAGCTGTTTTTT.

J is TRBJ2-7 and V is TRBV5-1, with a weak D call TRBD2 (6 bases). The V gene lost 4 bases and the J gene lost 2 bases, with 13 bases spanning the gap. Germline CDR1 reads SGHRS; CDR2 reads YFSETQ. CDR3 size: 14 residues. The CDR3 sequence is CASSLGGLTYEQYF. Written as DNA, the CDR3 is TGCGCCAGCAGCCTAGGAGGGTTAACCTACGAGCAGTACTTC.

V usage is TRBV29-1 and J usage is TRBJ2-1; no clear D gene. The ends were cut back, 7 bases at V and 5 bases at J, with 6 bases in the middle. The CDR3 totals 10 residues. CDR1 and CDR2 (germline): SQVTM, ANQGSEA. CDR3: CSAAHNEQFF. In nucleotides, the CDR3 is TGCAGCGCCGCCCACAATGAGCAGTTCTTC.

The chain is built from TRBV11-2 and TRBJ2-1, with TRBD2 identical over 7 bases. Germline lookup yields CDR1 SGHAT and CDR2 FQNNGV. The CDR3 spans 14 residues. With 8 bases clipped from V and 0 bases from J, the junction kept 4 bases outside the gene matches. Here the CDR3 DNA reads TGTGCCAGCCGCGGGGACTACTCCTACAATGAGCAGTTCTTC. As protein: CASRGDYSYNEQFF. Together with reference TRBV11-2 and TRBJ2-1, the CDR3 gives the full variable domain: EAGVAQSPRYKIIEKRQSVAFWCNPISGHATLYWYQQILGQGPKLLIQFQNNGVVDDSQLPKDRFSAERLKGVDSTLKIQPAKLEDSAVYLCASRGDYSYNEQFFGPGTRLTVL.

V usage is TRBV23-1 and J usage is TRBJ1-6, with D perhaps TRBD1 (6 bases). TRBV23-1 is sorted into the ORF group, with uncertain function. V dropped 1 base and J dropped 5 bases, with 18 bases sitting between them. CDR3 length equals 18 residues. This chain's CDR3 is CASSQLSYRVMNNSPLHF. The CDR3 nucleotides read TGCGCCAGCAGTCAATTAAGCTACAGGGTAATGAATAATTCACCCCTCCACTTT.

This clone appeared once. The rearrangement uses TRBV27 and TRBJ2-1, with D unclear. CDR3 length: 13 amino acids. Deletions cut 5 bases from V and 4 bases from J, with 9 bases between. CDR1 and CDR2 from the germline V gene are MNHEY and SMNVEV (reference sequence). The CDR3 region has the DNA TGTGCCAGCAGTCGCGGCTTTTACAATGAGCAGTTCTTC. It specifies CASSRGFYNEQFF.

The chain joins TRBV9 to TRBJ2-7, with TRBD2 matching 10 bases. Germline V lookup: CDR1 SGDLS, CDR2 YYNGEE. Trimming at V came to 4 bases and at J to 5 bases, leaving 12 bases not matched to a gene. The CDR3 spans 16 residues. In DNA, the CDR3 is TGTGCCAGCAGCTCTGACGAGCGGGGGGGCAACGACGAGCAGTACTTC. Translating it yields CASSSDERGGNDEQYF.

This chain links TRBV29-1 with TRBJ2-3; 9 positions match TRBD2. V trimming: 6 bases; J trimming: 4 bases; junction bases outside the gene matches: 5. CDR1 is SQVTM, CDR2 ANQGSEA, per germline. This CDR3 has 13 residues. The CDR3 bases are TGCAGCGTCAATAGCGGGGGTGCAGATACGCAGTATTTT. It encodes CSVNSGGADTQYF.

V and J are TRBV5-6 and TRBJ2-5; TRBD2 aligns across 7 bases. Germline CDR1 SGHDT, CDR2 YYEEEE. The CDR3 sequence is 13 residues long. V was clipped by 4 bases and J by 3 bases; unmatched bases: 3. CDR3 nucleotides: TGTGCCAGCAGCGGGGGGGATGAAGAGACCCAGTACTTC. It is translated as CASSGGDEETQYF.

V and J are TRBV9 and TRBJ1-5; TRBD1 is a possible D gene (5 bases). Germline-derived CDR1 and CDR2 are SGDLS and YYNGEE. The CDR3 consists of 15 residues. The V gene lost 2 bases and the J gene lost 3 bases, with 12 bases spanning the gap. In DNA, the CDR3 is TGTGCCAGCAGCGTCCACCCGGACACCAATCAGCCCCAGCATTTT. Protein product: CASSVHPDTNQPQHF. The whole variable domain, remainder taken from reference TRBV9 and TRBJ1-5, is DSGVTQTPKHLITATGQRVTLRCSPRSGDLSVYWYQQSLDQGLQFLIQYYNGEERAKGNILERFSAQQFPDLHSELNLSSLELGDSALYFCASSVHPDTNQPQHFGDGTRLSIL.

This clone appeared a single time. This chain uses TRBV2 with TRBJ1-5; 11 positions agree with TRBD1. CDR3 length equals 15 residues. Looked up from germline, CDR1 is SNHLY and CDR2 is FYNNEI. The trim removed 6 bases at V and 4 bases at J, leaving 5 bases unmatched. CDR3 nucleotides: TGTGCCAGCAGGGAGGGACAGGGGGAAAATCAGCCCCAGCATTTT. Translating it yields CASREGQGENQPQHF.